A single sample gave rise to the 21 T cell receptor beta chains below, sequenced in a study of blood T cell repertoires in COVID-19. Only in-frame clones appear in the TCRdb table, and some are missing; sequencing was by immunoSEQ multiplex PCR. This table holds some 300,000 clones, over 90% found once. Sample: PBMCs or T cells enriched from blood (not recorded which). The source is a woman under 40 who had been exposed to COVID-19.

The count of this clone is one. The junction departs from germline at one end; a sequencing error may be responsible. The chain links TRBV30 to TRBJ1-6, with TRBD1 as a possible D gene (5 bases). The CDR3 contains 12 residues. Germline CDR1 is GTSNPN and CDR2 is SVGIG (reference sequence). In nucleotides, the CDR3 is TGTGCCTGGAGTCGGTGGCAGGGCCAAATCGATTTT. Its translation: CAWSRWQGQIDF.

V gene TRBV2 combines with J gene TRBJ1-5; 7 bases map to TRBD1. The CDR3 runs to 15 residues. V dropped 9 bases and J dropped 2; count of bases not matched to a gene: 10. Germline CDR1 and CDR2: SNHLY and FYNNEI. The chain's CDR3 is CASRQGSSGNQPQHF. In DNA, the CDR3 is TGTGCCAGTAGACAGGGTTCATCGGGCAATCAGCCCCAGCATTTT. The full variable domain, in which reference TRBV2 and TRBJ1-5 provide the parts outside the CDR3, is EPEVTQTPSHQVTQMGQEVILRCVPISNHLYFYWYRQILGQKVEFLVSFYNNEISEKSEIFDDQFSVERPDGSNFTLKIRSTKLEDSAMYFCASRQGSSGNQPQHFGDGTRLSIL.

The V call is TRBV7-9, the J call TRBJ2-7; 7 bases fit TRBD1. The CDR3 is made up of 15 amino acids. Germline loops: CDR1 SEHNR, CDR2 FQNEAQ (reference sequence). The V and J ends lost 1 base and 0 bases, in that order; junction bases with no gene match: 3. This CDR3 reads CASSLVGGFSYEQYF. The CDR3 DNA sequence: TGTGCCAGCAGCTTAGTAGGGGGCTTCTCCTACGAGCAGTACTTC.

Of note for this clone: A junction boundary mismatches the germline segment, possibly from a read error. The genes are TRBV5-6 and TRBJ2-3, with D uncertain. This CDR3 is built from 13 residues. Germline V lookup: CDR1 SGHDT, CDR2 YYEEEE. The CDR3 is CASSLGSTNTQYF. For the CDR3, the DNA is TGTGCCAGCAGCTTGGGATCCACAAATACGCAGTATTTT.

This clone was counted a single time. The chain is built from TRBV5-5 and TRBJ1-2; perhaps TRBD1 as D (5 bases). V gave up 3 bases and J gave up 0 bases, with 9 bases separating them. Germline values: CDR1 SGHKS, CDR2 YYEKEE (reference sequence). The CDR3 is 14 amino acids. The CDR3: CASSSRTSNYGYTF. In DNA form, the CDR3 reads TGTGCCAGCAGCTCGCGGACATCTAACTATGGCTACACCTTC.

CDR3 bases: TGTGCCAGCAGCTTTAGCGCGGGGTCCTATAATTCACCCCTCCACTTT. Protein sequence: CASSFSAGSYNSPLHF. V gene TRBV5-8 combines with J gene TRBJ1-6; the D is unclear. Per the germline V gene, CDR1 is SGHTS and CDR2 is YDEGEE. This CDR3 has 16 residues. V dropped 2 bases and J dropped 1 base, with 10 bases sitting between them.

The CDR3 sequence: CASSPAGQNQPQHF. Written as DNA, the CDR3 is TGTGCCAGCTCACCAGCTGGTCAGAATCAGCCCCAGCATTTT. The chain is built from TRBV18 and TRBJ1-5; no clear D gene. Between the trimmed V and J ends, which lost 2 bases and 4 bases, there was a span of 9 bases. Per germline, CDR1 KGHSH and CDR2 LQKENI. The CDR3 contains 14 residues.

CDR3 DNA sequence: TGTGCCAGCAGCCCGACTTTCTCTGGAAACACCATATATTTT. Translation gives CASSPTFSGNTIYF. This rearrangement joins TRBV3-1 (or the pseudogene TRBV3-2) to TRBJ1-3; no firm D call. CDR1 is LGHDT, CDR2 YNNKEL, per germline (reference sequence). The CDR3 has 14 residues. Trimming cost V 4 bases and J 0 bases, with 7 bases left between them.

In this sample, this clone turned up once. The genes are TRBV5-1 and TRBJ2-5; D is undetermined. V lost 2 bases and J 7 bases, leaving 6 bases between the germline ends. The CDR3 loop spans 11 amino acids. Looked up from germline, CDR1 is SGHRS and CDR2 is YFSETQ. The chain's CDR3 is CASSFGVTQYF. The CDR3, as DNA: TGCGCCAGCAGCTTTGGAGTGACCCAGTACTTC.

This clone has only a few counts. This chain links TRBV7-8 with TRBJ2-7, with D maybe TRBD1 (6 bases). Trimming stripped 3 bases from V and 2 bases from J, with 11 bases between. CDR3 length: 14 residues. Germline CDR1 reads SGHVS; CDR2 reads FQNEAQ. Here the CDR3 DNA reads TGTGCCAGCAGCTTGCACAGGGTAACCTACGAGCAGTACTTC. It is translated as CASSLHRVTYEQYF. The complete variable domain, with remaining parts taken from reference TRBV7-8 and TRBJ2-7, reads GAGVSQSPRYKVAKRGQDVALRCDPISGHVSLFWYQQALGQGPEFLTYFQNEAQLDKSGLPSDRFFAERPEGSVSTLKIQRTQQEDSAVYLCASSLHRVTYEQYFGPGTRLTVT.

Here the CDR3 reads CASSALDSGTDTQYF. The CDR3 DNA follows: TGTGCCAGTAGTGCTCTGGACAGCGGCACAGATACGCAGTATTTT. The chain has TRBV19 and TRBJ2-3; tentative D call: TRBD1 (6 bases). Germline V gene sequence: CDR1 LNHDA, CDR2 SQIVND (reference sequence). Trimming stripped 5 bases from V and 1 base from J, with 13 bases between. CDR3 length: 15 residues.

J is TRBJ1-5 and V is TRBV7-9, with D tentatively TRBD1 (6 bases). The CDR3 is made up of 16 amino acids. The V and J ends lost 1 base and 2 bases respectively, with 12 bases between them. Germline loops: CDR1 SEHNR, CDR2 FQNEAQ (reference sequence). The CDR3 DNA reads TGTGCCAGCAGCTTAGGAGGGAGGGGGGGCAATCAGCCCCAGCATTTT. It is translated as CASSLGGRGGNQPQHF.

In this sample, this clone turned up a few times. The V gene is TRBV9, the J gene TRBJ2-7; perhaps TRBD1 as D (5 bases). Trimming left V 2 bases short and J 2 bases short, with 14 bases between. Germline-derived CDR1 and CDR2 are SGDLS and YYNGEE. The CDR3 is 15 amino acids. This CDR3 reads CASSVAAGRAYEQYF. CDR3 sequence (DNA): TGTGCCAGCAGCGTCGCGGCAGGGCGCGCCTACGAGCAGTACTTC.

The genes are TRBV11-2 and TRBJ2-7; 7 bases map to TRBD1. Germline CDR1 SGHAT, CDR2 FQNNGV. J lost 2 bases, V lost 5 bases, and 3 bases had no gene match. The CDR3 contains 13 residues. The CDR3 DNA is TGTGCCAGCAGCCGACAGGGTCCCTACGAGCAGTACTTC. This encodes CASSRQGPYEQYF.

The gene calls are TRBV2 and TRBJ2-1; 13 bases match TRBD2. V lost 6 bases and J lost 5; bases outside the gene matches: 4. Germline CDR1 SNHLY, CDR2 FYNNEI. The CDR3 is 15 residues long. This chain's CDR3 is CASSYTSGRDNEQFF. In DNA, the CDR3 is TGTGCCAGCAGCTACACTAGCGGGAGGGACAATGAGCAGTTCTTC. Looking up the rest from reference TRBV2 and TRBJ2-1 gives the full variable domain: EPEVTQTPSHQVTQMGQEVILRCVPISNHLYFYWYRQILGQKVEFLVSFYNNEISEKSEIFDDQFSVERPDGSNFTLKIRSTKLEDSAMYFCASSYTSGRDNEQFFGPGTRLTVL.

The CDR3 coding sequence is TGCGCCAGCAGCTTGCTCTTGGGAGGGTCGGGTGGCTACACCTTC. Residues: CASSLLLGGSGGYTF. The chain is built from TRBV5-1 and TRBJ1-2; no clear D. CDR1 and CDR2 (germline): SGHRS, YFSETQ. The ends were cut back, 1 base at V and 7 bases at J, with 17 bases in the middle. This CDR3 contains 15 residues.

CDR3 residues: CASRFQGANEKLFF. The CDR3 DNA reads TGTGCCAGCAGATTCCAGGGGGCGAATGAAAAACTGTTTTTT. This chain joins TRBV6-5 and TRBJ1-4, with TRBD1 matching 8 bases. V was pared by 6 bases and J by 5 bases, with 5 bases of the junction left unmatched. Germline V CDR1 and CDR2: MNHEY, SVGAGI. This CDR3 is 14 amino acids long.

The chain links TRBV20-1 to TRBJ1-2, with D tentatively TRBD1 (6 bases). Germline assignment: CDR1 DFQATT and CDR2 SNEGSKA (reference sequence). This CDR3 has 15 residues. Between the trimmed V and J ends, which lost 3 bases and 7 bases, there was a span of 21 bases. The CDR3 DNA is TGCAGTGCTAGTGGCGGATACGATACAGGGTTTGGCTACACCTTC. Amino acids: CSASGGYDTGFGYTF.

The CDR3 sequence: CASIRQGHSGNTIYF. The CDR3 region has the DNA TGTGCCAGCATACGACAGGGTCACTCTGGAAACACCATATATTTT. The chain couples TRBV6-5 to TRBJ1-3, with 7 bases lining up with TRBD1. The CDR3 is 15 residues long. J was trimmed by 0 bases and V by 7 bases; bases with no gene match: 6. Germline V gives CDR1 MNHEY, CDR2 SVGAGI.

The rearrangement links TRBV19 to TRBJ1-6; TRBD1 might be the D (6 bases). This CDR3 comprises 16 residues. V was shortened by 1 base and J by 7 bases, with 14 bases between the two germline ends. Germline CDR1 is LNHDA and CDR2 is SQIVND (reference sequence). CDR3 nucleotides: TGTGCCAGTAGTATAGCAAGTGACAGGAGGAATTCACCCCTCCACTTT. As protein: CASSIASDRRNSPLHF.

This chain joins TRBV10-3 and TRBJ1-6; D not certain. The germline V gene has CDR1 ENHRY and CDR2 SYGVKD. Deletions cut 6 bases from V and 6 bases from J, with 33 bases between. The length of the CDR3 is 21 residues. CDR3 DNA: TGTGCCATCAGGGGAGGCTCGGGCTCCGGTGCCTCCCTACTTGGTAATTCACCCCTCCACTTT. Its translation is CAIRGGSGSGASLLGNSPLHF.